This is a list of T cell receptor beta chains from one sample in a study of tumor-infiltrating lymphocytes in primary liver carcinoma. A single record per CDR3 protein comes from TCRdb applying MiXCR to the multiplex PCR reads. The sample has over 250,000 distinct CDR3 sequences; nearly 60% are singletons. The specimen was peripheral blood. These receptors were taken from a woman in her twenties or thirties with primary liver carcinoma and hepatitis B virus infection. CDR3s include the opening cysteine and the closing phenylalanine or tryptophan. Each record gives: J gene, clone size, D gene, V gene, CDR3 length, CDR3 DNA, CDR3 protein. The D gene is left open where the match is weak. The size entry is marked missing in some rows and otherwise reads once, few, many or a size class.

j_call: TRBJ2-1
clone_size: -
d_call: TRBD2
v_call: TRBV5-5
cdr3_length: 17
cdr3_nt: TGTGCCAGCAGCTTGGCCCGAGCGGGAGGGCCCTACAATGAGCAGTTCTTC
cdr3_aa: CASSLARAGGPYNEQFF

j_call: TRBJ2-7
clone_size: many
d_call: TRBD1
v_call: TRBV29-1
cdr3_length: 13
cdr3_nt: TGCAGCGTCCTCCGACAGGGCGGCTACGAGCAGTACTTC
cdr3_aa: CSVLRQGGYEQYF

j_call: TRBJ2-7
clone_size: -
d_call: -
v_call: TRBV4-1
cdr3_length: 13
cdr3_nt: TGCGCCAGCAGCCAGGACCCCGAGTACGAGCAGTACTTC
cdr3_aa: CASSQDPEYEQYF

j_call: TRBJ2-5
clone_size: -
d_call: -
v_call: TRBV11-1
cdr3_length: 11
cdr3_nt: TGTGCCAGCAGTATACAAGAGACCCAGCACTTC
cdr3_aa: CASSIQETQHF

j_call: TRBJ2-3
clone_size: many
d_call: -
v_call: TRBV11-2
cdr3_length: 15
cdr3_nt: TGTGCCAGCAGCTTCGGGAGACGACTAGGAGATACGCAGTATTTT
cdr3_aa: CASSFGRRLGDTQYF

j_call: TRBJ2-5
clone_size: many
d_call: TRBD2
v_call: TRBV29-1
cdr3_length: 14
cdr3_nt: TGCAGCGTTGAAAGAGCGGGAGGCCGGGAGACCCAGTACTTC
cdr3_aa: CSVERAGGRETQYF

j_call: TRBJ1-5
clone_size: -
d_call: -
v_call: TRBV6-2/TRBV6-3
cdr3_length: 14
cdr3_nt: TGTGCCAGCAGTTACCTGGATAGCAATCAGCCCCAGCATTTT
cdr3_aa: CASSYLDSNQPQHF

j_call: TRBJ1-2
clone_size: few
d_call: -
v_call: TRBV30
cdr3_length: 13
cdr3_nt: TGTGCCTGGGGGGGCAGGACCGGCTATGGTTACACCTTC
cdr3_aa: CAWGGRTGYGYTF

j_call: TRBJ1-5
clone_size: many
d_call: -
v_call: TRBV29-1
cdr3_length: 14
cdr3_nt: TGCAGCGTTGAAGTCGCTGGTCCGGGGGAGCCCCAGCATTTT
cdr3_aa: CSVEVAGPGEPQHF

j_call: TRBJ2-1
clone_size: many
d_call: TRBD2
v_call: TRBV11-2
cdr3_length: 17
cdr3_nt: TGTGCCAGCAGCTTAGAGTACGGGACTAGCGGAAAGAATGAGCAGTTCTTC
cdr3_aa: CASSLEYGTSGKNEQFF

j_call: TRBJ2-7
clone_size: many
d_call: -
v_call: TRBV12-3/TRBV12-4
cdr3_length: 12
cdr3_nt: TGTGCCAGCAGTTTGCGGGGCTACGAGCAGTACTTC
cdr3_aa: CASSLRGYEQYF

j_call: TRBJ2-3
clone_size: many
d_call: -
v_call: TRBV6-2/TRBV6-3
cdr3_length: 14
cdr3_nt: TGTGCCAGCACGGAGATGGCGGGGACAGATACGCAGTATTTT
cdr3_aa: CASTEMAGTDTQYF

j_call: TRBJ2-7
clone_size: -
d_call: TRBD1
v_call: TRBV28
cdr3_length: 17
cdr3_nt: TGTGCCAGCGGTATACTCCCCGGGACAGCCAACTCCTACGAGCAGTACTTC
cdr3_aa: CASGILPGTANSYEQYF

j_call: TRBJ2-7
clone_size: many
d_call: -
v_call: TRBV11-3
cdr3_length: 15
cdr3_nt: TGTGCCAGCAGTTCATCGGGAGTGGGGGGCTACGAGCAGTACTTC
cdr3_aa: CASSSSGVGGYEQYF

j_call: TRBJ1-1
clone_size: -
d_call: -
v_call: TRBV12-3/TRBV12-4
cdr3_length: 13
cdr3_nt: TGTGCCAGCAGACCAGACACCCACACTGACGCTTTCTTT
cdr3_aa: CASRPDTHTDAFF

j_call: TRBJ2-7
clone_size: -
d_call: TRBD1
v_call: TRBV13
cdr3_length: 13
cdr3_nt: TGTGCCAGCAGGGTCAGGGGGACGGTGGAGCAGTACTTC
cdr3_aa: CASRVRGTVEQYF

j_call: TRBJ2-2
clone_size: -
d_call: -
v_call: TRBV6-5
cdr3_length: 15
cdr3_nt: TGTGTCAGCTGTGTGAGACCCGTTAACACCGGGGAGCTGTTTTTT
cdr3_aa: CVSCVRPVNTGELFF

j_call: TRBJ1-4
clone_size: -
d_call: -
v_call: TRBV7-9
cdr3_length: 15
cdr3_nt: TGTGCCAGTGGCCAGACGGGAACGGAGGATGAAAAACTGTTTTTT
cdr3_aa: CASGQTGTEDEKLFF

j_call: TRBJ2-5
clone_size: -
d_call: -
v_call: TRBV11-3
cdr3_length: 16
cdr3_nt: TGTGCCATCAGCCCCGGGACCTTCTGGTCCGAGGAGACCCAGTACTTC
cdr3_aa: CAISPGTFWSEETQYF

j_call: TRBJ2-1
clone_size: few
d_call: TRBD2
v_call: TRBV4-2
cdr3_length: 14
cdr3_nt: TGTGCCAGCAGCCAAGATGTTGGCGGGAGGGTACAGTTCTTC
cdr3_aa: CASSQDVGGRVQFF

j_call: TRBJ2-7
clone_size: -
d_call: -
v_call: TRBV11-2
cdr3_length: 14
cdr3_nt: TGTGCCAGCAGCTTCGACGGGCCGGCCCACGAGCAGTACTTC
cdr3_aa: CASSFDGPAHEQYF

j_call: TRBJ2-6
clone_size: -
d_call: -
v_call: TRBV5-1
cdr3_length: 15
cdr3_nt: TGCGCCAGCAGCTTGGCCCCGGTCGGGGCCAACGTCCTGACTTTC
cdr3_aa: CASSLAPVGANVLTF

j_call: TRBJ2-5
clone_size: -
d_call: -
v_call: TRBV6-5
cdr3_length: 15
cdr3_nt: TGTGCCACAGGTGGGGGCGGGAGCGGAGAAGAGATCCAGTACTTC
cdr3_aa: CATGGGGSGEEIQYF

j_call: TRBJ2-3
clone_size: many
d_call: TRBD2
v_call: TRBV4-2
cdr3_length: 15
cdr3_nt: TGTGCCAGCACTCCCCTAGCGGGAGATACAGATACGCAGTATTTT
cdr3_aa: CASTPLAGDTDTQYF

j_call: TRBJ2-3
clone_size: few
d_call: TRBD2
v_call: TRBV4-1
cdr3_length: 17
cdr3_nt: TGCGCCAGCAGCCAAGGCACTAGCGGGAGGGGCACAGATACGCAGTATTTT
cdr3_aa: CASSQGTSGRGTDTQYF

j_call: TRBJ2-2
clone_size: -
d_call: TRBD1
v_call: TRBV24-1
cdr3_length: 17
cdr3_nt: TGTGCCACCAGTGATCAAACCAGGGGGCTACGAACCGGGGAGCTGTTTTTT
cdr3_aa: CATSDQTRGLRTGELFF

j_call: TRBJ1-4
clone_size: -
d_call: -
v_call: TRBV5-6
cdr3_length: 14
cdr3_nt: TGTGCCAGCAGCTTGGCTTGGCCGACTGAAAAACTGTTTTTT
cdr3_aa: CASSLAWPTEKLFF

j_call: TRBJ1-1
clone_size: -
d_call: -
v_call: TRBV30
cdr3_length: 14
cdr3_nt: TGTGCCTGGAGTGTAGGCATCTCGAACACCGAAGCTTTCTTT
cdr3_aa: CAWSVGISNTEAFF